The clone carrying this T cell receptor (beta chain) was detected ten times or more. Germline V gives CDR1 ENHRY, CDR2 SYGVKD. The CDR3 sequence is 14 residues long. The germline V and J ends were trimmed by 7 bases and 2 bases, with 14 bases remaining between them. The record originates from a study of regulatory T cells in long-lasting Graves disease. Documented time point: newly diagnosed GD, antithyroid drugs for less than 3 months. The TCR library was made from RNA that had been extracted from PBMCs in TRIzol. CDR3-region Arm-PCR and iRepertoire HTBI primers produced the TCR beta libraries. MiXCR, applied by TCRdb to the multiplex PCR reads, yields one record per CDR3 protein. The sample includes hundreds of thousands of distinct CDR3 sequences, approximately 12% of them seen just once. The same specimen was also included in a second study, on T cells in Graves' hyperthyroidism and ophthalmopathy.

The input for sequencing was peripheral blood mononuclear cells (PBMCs), taken at new diagnosis, from a patient treated with antithyroid drugs. V and J are TRBV10-3 and TRBJ1-1, with D possibly matching TRBD1 (5 bases). The receptor's source is a woman in her 30s with Graves disease. DNA for the CDR3: TGTGCCATCATGGAGACAGTCGACAACACTGAAGCTTTCTTT. It encodes CAIMETVDNTEAFF.